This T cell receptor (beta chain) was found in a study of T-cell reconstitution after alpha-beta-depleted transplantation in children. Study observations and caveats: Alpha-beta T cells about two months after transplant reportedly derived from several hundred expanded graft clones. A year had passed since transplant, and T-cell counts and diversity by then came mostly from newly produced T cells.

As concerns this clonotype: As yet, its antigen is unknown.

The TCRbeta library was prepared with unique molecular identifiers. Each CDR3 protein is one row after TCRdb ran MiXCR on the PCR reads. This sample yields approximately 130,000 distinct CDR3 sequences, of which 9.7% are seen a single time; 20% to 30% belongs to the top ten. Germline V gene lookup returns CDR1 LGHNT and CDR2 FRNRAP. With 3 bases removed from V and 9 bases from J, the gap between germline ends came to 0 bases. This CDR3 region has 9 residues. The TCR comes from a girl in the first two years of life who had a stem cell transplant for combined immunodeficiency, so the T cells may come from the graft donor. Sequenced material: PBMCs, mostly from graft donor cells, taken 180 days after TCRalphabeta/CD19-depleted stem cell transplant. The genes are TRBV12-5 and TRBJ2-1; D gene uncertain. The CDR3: CASGFEQFF. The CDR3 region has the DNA TGTGCTAGTGGTTTTGAGCAGTTCTTC.